Below, 4 T cell receptor beta chains from the same sample are listed, as sequenced in a study of T-cell memory formation after mild COVID-19. One entry per CDR3 protein results from TCRdb running MiXCR on the 5' RACE reads. The data show approximately 500,000 distinct CDR3 sequences, about 23% seen once. The specimen sequenced was PBMCs or a T cell subset sorted from them (not recorded which). Receptor source: an adult woman who had mild COVID-19 (a few samples of this study predate the infection). Cell type and time point are not known.

This clonotype was seen only a few times. In nucleotides, the CDR3 is TGTGCCACCAGTGGTGCCTGGACAGAATTTTACGAGCAGTACTTC. Translated, it gives CATSGAWTEFYEQYF. The V call is TRBV24-1, the J call TRBJ2-7, with D possibly matching TRBD1 (6 bases). Trimming pared 5 bases from V and 4 bases from J, leaving 17 bases between. Germline CDR1 reads KGHDR; CDR2 reads SFDVKD. There are 15 residues in the CDR3.

This clonotype has a handful of counts. This sequence joins TRBV13 and TRBJ2-7, with D perhaps being TRBD1 or TRBD2 (5 bases each). There are 14 residues in the CDR3. Trimming pared 0 bases from V and 3 bases from J, leaving 9 bases between. Looked up from germline, CDR1 is PRHDT and CDR2 is FYEKMQ (reference sequence). The CDR3 region has the DNA TGTGCCAGCAGCTTAGGAGGGGAGATCTACGAGCAGTACTTC. It is translated as CASSLGGEIYEQYF.

There are many counts of this clonotype. The gene calls are TRBV5-5 and TRBJ1-2; TRBD1 agrees at 8 bases. The CDR3 consists of 14 residues. V gave up 0 bases and J gave up 6 bases; unmatched junction bases: 4. Germline V gene lookup returns CDR1 SGHKS and CDR2 YYEKEE (reference sequence). DNA for the CDR3: TGTGCCAGCAGCTTGGCCAGGGGGCTGGATGGCTACACCTTC. Translation: CASSLARGLDGYTF.

This clonotype came up a few times. The V and J genes are TRBV7-9 and TRBJ1-1; D remains unclear. The CDR3 contains 13 residues. V lost 5 bases and J lost 10, with 17 bases in between. Per germline, CDR1 SEHNR and CDR2 FQNEAQ (reference sequence). In DNA, the CDR3 is TGTGCCAGCAGCCCGGGGAATTCAGACACAGCTTTCTTT. This codes for CASSPGNSDTAFF.